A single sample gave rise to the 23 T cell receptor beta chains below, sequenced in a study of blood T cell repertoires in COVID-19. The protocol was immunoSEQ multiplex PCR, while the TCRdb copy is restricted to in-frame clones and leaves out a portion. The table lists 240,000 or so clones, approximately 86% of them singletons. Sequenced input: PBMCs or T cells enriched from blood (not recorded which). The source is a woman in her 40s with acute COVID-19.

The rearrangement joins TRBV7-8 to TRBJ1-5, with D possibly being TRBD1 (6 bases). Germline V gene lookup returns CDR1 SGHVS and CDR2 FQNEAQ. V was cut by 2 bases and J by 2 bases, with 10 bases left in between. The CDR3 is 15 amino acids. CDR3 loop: CASSLSGVGNQPQHF. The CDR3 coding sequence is TGTGCCAGCAGCTTATCAGGGGTGGGCAATCAGCCCCAGCATTTT.

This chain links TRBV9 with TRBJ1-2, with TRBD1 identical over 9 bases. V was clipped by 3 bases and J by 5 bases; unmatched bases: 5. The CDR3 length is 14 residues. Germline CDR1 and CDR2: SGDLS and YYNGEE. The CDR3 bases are TGTGCCAGCAGCGCCGCACAGGGGGCGTATGGCTACACCTTC. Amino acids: CASSAAQGAYGYTF.

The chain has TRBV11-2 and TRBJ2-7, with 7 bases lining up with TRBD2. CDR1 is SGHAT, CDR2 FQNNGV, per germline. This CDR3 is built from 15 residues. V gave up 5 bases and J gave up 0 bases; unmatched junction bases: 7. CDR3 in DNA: TGTGCCAGCAGCCTATCTAGCGGCGCCTCCTACGAGCAGTACTTC. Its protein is CASSLSSGASYEQYF.

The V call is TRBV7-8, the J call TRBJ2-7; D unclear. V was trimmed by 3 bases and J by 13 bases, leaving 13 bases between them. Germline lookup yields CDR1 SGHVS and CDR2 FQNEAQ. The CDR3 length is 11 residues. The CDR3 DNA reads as TGTGCCAGCAGCTTCCTTAACAGAAATTACTTC. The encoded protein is CASSFLNRNYF.

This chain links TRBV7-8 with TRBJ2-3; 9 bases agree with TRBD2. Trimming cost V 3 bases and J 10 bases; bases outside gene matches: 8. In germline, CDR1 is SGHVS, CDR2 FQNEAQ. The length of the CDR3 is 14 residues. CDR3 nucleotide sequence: TGTGCCAGCAGCTTCGCCACGACTAGCGGCCCGCAGTATTTT. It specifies CASSFATTSGPQYF. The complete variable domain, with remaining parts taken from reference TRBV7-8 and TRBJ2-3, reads GAGVSQSPRYKVAKRGQDVALRCDPISGHVSLFWYQQALGQGPEFLTYFQNEAQLDKSGLPSDRFFAERPEGSVSTLKIQRTQQEDSAVYLCASSFATTSGPQYFGPGTRLTVL.

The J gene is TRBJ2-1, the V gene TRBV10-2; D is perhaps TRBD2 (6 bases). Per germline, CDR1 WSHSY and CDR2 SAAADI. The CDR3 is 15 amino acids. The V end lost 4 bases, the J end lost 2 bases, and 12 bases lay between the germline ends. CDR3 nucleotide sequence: TGCGCCAGCAGTGGCGGTAGCGGCACCTACAATGAGCAGTTCTTC. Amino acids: CASSGGSGTYNEQFF.

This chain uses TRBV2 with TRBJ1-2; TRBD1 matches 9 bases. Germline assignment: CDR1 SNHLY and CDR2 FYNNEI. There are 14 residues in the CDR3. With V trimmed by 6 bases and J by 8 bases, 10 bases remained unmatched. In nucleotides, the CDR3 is TGTGCCAGCAGCCAAGGACAGGGGTTGGGAGGCTACACCTTC. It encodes CASSQGQGLGGYTF.

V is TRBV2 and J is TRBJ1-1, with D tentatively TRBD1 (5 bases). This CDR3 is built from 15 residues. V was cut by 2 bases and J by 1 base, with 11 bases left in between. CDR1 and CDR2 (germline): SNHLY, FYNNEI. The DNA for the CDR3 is TGTGCCAGCAGTGAACGGGGGGATGAGAACACTGAAGCTTTCTTT. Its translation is CASSERGDENTEAFF.

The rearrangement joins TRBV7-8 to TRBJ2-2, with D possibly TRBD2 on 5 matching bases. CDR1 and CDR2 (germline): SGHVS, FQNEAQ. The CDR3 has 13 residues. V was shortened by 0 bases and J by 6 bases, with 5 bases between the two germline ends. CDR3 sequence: CASSLAGAGELFF. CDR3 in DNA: TGTGCCAGCAGCTTAGCCGGGGCCGGGGAGCTGTTTTTT.

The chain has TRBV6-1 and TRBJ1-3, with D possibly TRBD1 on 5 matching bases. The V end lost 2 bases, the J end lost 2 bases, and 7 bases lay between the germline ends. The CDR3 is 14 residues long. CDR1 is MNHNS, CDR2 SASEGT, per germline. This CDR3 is CASSERQPGNTIYF. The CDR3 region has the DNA TGTGCCAGCAGTGAACGACAGCCTGGAAACACCATATATTTT.

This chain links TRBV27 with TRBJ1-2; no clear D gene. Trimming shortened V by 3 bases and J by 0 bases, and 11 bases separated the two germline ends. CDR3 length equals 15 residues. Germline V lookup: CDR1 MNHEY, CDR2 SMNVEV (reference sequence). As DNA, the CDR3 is TGTGCCAGCAGTTTGTTCGGTAATGCTAACTATGGCTACACCTTC. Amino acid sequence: CASSLFGNANYGYTF.

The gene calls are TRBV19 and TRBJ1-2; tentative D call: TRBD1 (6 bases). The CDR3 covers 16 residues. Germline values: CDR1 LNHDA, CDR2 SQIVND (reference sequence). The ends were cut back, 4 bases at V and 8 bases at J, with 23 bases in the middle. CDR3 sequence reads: CASSTLTGRAVSGYTF. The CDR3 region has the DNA TGTGCCAGTAGTACCCTAACAGGGAGAGCTGTATCGGGCTACACCTTC.

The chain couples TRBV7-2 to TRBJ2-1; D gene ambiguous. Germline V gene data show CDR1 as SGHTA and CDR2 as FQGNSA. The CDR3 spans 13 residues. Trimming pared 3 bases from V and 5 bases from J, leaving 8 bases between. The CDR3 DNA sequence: TGTGCCAGCAGCTTTGGGCCGAACAATGAGCAGTTCTTC. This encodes CASSFGPNNEQFF. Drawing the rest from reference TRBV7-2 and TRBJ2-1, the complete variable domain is GAGVSQSPSNKVTEKGKDVELRCDPISGHTALYWYRQSLGQGLEFLIYFQGNSAPDKSGLPSDRFSAERTGGSVSTLTIQRTQQEDSAVYLCASSFGPNNEQFFGPGTRLTVL.

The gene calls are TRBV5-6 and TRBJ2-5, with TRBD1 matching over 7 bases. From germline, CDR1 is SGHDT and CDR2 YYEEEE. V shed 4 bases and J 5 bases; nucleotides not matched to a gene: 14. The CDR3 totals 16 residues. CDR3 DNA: TGTGCCAGCAGCCCAGTCCTGACAGGGAGCATGGAGACCCAGTACTTC. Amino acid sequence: CASSPVLTGSMETQYF.

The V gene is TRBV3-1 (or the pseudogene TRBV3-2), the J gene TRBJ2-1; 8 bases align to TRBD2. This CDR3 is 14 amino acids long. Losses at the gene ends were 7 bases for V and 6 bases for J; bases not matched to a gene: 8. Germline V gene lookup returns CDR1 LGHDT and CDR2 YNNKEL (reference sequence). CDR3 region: CASTRGLEGNEQFF. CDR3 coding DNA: TGTGCCAGCACCCGGGGACTAGAGGGCAATGAGCAGTTCTTC.

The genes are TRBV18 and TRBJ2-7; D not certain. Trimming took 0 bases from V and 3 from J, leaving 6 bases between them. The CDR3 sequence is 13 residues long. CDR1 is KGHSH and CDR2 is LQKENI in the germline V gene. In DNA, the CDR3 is TGTGCCAGCTCACCACCTAGCTTCTACGAGCAGTACTTC. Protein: CASSPPSFYEQYF.

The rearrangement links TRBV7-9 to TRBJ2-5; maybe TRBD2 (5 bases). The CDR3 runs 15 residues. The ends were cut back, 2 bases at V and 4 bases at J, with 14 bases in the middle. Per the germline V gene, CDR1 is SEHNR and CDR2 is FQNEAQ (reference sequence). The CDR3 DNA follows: TGTGCCAGCAGCTTACTTGGGAGTTATAGAGAGACCCAGTACTTC. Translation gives CASSLLGSYRETQYF. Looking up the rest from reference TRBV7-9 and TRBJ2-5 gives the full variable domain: DTGVSQNPRHKITKRGQNVTFRCDPISEHNRLYWYRQTLGQGPEFLTYFQNEAQLEKSRLLSDRFSAERPKGSFSTLEIQRTEQGDSAMYLCASSLLGSYRETQYFGPGTRLLVL.

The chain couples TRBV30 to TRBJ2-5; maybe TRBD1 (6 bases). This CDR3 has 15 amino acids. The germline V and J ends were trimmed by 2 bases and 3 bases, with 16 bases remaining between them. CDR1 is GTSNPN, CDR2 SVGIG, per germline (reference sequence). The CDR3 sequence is CAWSPGVGGKETQYF. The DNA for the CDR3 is TGTGCCTGGAGTCCCGGGGTTGGGGGCAAAGAGACCCAGTACTTC.

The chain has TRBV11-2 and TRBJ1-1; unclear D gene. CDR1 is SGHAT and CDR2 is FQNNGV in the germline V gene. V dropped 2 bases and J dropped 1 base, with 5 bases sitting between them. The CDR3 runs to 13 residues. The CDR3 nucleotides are TGTGCCAGCAGCTTAATCAGGAACACTGAAGCTTTCTTT. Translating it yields CASSLIRNTEAFF.

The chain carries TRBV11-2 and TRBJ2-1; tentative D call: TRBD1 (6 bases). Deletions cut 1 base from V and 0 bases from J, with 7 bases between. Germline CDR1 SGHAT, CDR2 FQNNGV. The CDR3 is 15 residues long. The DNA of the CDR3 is TGTGCCAGCAGCTTAGCGGACAGCTCCTACAATGAGCAGTTCTTC. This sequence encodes CASSLADSSYNEQFF.

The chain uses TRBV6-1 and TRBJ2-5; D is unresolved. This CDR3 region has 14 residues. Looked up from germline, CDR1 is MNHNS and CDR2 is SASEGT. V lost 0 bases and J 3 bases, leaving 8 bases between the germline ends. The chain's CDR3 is CASSEAHSKETQYF. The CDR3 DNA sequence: TGTGCCAGCAGTGAAGCTCACAGTAAAGAGACCCAGTACTTC.

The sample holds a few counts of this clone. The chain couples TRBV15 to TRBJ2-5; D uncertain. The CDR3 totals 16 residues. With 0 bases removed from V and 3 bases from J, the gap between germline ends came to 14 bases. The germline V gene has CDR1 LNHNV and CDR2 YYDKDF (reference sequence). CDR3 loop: CATSRDKAASEETQYF. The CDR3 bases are TGTGCCACCAGCAGAGATAAGGCGGCTAGTGAAGAGACCCAGTACTTC.

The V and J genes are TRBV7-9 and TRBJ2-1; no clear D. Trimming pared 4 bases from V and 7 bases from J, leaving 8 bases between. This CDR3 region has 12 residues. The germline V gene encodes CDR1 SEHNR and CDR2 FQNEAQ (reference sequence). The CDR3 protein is CASSSAINEQFF. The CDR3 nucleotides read TGTGCCAGCAGCTCTGCTATTAATGAGCAGTTCTTC.